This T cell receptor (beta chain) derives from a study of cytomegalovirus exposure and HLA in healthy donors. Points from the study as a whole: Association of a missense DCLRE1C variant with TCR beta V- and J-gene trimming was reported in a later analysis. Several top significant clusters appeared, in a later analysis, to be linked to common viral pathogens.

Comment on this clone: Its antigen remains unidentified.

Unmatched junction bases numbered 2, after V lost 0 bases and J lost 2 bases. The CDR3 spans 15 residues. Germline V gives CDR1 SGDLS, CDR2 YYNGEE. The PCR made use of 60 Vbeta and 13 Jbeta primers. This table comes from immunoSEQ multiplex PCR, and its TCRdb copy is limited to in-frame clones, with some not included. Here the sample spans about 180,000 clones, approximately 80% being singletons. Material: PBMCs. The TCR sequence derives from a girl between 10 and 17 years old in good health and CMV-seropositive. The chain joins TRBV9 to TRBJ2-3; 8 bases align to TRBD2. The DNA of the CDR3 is TGTGCCAGCAGCGTAGGAGCGGGAGACACAGATACGCAGTATTTT. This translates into CASSVGAGDTDTQYF.